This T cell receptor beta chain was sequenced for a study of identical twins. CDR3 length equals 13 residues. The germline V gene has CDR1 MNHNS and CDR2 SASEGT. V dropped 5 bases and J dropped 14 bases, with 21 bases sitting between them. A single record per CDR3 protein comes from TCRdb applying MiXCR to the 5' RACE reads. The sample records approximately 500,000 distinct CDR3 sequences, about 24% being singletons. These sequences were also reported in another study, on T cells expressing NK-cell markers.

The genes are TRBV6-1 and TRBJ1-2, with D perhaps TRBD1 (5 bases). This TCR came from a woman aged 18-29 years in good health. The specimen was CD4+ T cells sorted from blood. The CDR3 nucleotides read TGTGCCAGCAGTCCGATCGGGACGGACGGGCCAACCTTC. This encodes CASSPIGTDGPTF.